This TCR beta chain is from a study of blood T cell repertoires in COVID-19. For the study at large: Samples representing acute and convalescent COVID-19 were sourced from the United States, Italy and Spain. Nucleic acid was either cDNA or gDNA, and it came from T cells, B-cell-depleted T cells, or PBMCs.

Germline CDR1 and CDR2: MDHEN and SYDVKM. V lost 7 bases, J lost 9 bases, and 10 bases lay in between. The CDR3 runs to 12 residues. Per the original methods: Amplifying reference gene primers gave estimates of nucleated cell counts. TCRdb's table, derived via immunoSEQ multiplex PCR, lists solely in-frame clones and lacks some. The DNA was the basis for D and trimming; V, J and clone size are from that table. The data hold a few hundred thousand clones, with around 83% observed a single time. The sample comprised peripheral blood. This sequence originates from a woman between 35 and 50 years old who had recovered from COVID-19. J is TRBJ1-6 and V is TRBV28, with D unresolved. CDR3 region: CASTSRGSPLHF. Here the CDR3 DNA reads TGTGCCAGCACGAGTCGAGGTTCACCCCTCCACTTT.